The clone carrying this TCR beta chain was recorded a few times. The sample is drawn from a study of T-cell reconstitution after alpha-beta-depleted transplantation in children. Germline CDR1 MNHEY, CDR2 SVGEGT. Losses at the gene ends were 6 bases for V and 4 bases for J; bases not matched to a gene: 11. The CDR3 covers 16 residues. A TCRbeta library incorporating unique molecular identifiers was prepared. TCRdb passed the PCR reads through MiXCR, listing each CDR3 protein once. The sample gives approximately 400,000 distinct CDR3 sequences, about a tenth of which show up once; approximately 5% is in the top ten.

The rearrangement links TRBV6-2 or TRBV6-3 to TRBJ1-5, with 8 bases matching TRBD1. This sequence was found in a human donor who donated a stem cell graft to a child with acute myeloid leukemia. Sample: PBMCs from the stem cell graft donor, taken from the stem cell graft. In DNA, the CDR3 is TGTGCCAGCAGATTAGGTCCAGGGGGCCTAAATCAGCCCCAGCATTTT. It is translated as CASRLGPGGLNQPQHF.